The 15 T cell receptor beta chains given below trace back to one sample, sequenced in a study of T cells after yellow fever vaccination (dated by TCRdb to the late 2010s). Explained via the paper, the treatment or condition label denotes: live attenuated yellow fever vaccine strain. Library preparation employed 5' RACE. For sequencing, an Illumina HiSeq 2500 was employed. TCRdb trimmed public reads at Q25 via fastp, called clones via MiXCR and kept in-frame beta chains. Identical CDR3 proteins give one entry, which carries the most common genes and DNA. The sample table records about 360,000 distinct CDR3 sequences; roughly 6.1% of these occur just once. The ten largest clones represent 15% of the sample. Source: PBMCs, taken 5 days after the yellow fever booster vaccination. These receptors came from a man between 25 and 39 years old who received the YFV17D yellow fever vaccine.

This clonotype appeared a few times. This rearrangement joins TRBV7-2 to TRBJ2-7, with D unclear. CDR1 and CDR2 (germline): SGHTA, FQGNSA. V was pared by 4 bases and J by 4 bases, with 8 bases between. This CDR3 is 12 amino acids long. CDR3: CASSSARYEQYF. In DNA form, the CDR3 reads TGTGCCAGCAGCTCGGCTAGATACGAGCAGTACTTC.

The chain links TRBV7-2 to TRBJ2-7; TRBD2 might be the D (5 bases). The germline V gene encodes CDR1 SGHTA and CDR2 FQGNSA. V dropped 1 base and J dropped 2 bases, with 12 bases sitting between them. This CDR3 is built from 15 residues. The CDR3 DNA reads TGTGCCAGCAGCTTAGAGTCCTTGAGGGCCTACGAGCAGTACTTC. It is translated as CASSLESLRAYEQYF.

This clonotype was found a few times. This chain uses TRBV20-1 with TRBJ2-2; a possible D gene is TRBD1 (5 bases). With 3 bases removed from V and 4 bases from J, the gap between germline ends came to 9 bases. Germline CDR1 and CDR2: DFQATT and SNEGSKA (reference sequence). The CDR3 covers 13 residues. The CDR3 bases are TGCAGTGCTAGGGGGCCCTTCACCGGGGAGCTGTTTTTT. Translated: CSARGPFTGELFF.

As concerns this clonotype: This could be a read error, since a much larger clone is one nucleotide away. The chain has TRBV20-1 and TRBJ2-5; D not certain. V was shortened by 5 bases and J by 5 bases, with 12 bases between the two germline ends. Germline V gene data show CDR1 as DFQATT and CDR2 as SNEGSKA (reference sequence). The CDR3 sequence is 12 residues long. As DNA, the CDR3 is TGCAGTGCTCGCAATCTGTGGGAGACCCAGTACTTC. Amino acids: CSARNLWETQYF.

This clonotype was picked up many times. This chain connects TRBV7-9 to TRBJ2-1; D may correspond to TRBD1 or TRBD2 (5 bases each). In germline, CDR1 is SEHNR, CDR2 FQNEAQ (reference sequence). V dropped 7 bases and J dropped 5 bases, with 24 bases sitting between them. The CDR3 is made up of 17 amino acids. The CDR3 region is CASTHTTGTGWHNEQFF. The CDR3 DNA follows: TGTGCCAGCACCCACACCACCGGGACGGGGTGGCACAATGAGCAGTTCTTC.

J is TRBJ2-7 and V is TRBV5-1; 7 bases fit TRBD2. Unmatched junction bases numbered 9, after V lost 0 bases and J lost 3 bases. CDR3 length equals 16 residues. CDR1 SGHRS and CDR2 YFSETQ come from the germline V gene. CDR3 region: CASSLARGGSLYEQYF. CDR3 nucleotides: TGCGCCAGCAGCTTGGCGCGCGGCGGGAGCCTCTACGAGCAGTACTTC.

There are many counts of this clonotype. The chain recombines TRBV11-2 with TRBJ1-1; D unclear. The CDR3 has 14 amino acids. The V gene's germline CDR1 is SGHAT and CDR2 FQNNGV. V was pared by 0 bases and J by 3 bases, with 8 bases between. The CDR3 coding sequence is TGTGCCAGCAGCTTAGATGGATCATACACTGAAGCTTTCTTT. It yields the protein CASSLDGSYTEAFF.

This clonotype turned up a few times. V gene TRBV7-2 combines with J gene TRBJ2-5; D gene ambiguous. The germline gives CDR1 SGHTA, CDR2 FQGNSA. The CDR3 has 13 residues. V was pared by 0 bases and J by 6 bases, with 8 bases between. The chain's CDR3 is CASSLAGGQTQYF. CDR3 sequence (DNA): TGTGCCAGCAGCTTAGCAGGCGGACAGACCCAGTACTTC.

The genes are TRBV6-5 and TRBJ1-2, with a weak D call TRBD1 (6 bases). There are 13 residues in the CDR3. Germline values: CDR1 MNHEY, CDR2 SVGAGI. Trimming stripped 9 bases from V and 6 bases from J, with 17 bases between. Written as DNA, the CDR3 is TGTGCCAGTACCCGGGGCGGGGGCCATGGCTACACCTTC. Its protein is CASTRGGGHGYTF.

The chain uses TRBV25-1 and TRBJ1-1; no clear D. The CDR3 is 12 residues long. In germline, CDR1 is MGHDK, CDR2 SYGVNS. V was cut by 9 bases and J by 1 base, with 9 bases left in between. The CDR3 nucleotides are TGTGCCAGTAACAGTGGGAACACTGAAGCTTTCTTT. It yields the protein CASNSGNTEAFF.

This clonotype has a handful of counts. The chain employs TRBV5-1 and TRBJ2-4; D is uncertain. Germline V gene data show CDR1 as SGHRS and CDR2 as YFSETQ. V was cut by 1 base and J by 0 bases, with 8 bases left in between. The CDR3 totals 15 residues. DNA for the CDR3: TGCGCCAGCAGCTTGAATAGGGTAGCCAAAAACATTCAGTACTTC. It is translated as CASSLNRVAKNIQYF. The whole variable domain, filled in from reference TRBV5-1 and TRBJ2-4, reads KAGVTQTPRYLIKTRGQQVTLSCSPISGHRSVSWYQQTPGQGLQFLFEYFSETQRNKGNFPGRFSGRQFSNSRSEMNVSTLELGDSALYLCASSLNRVAKNIQYFGAGTRLSVL.

In its sample, this clonotype was seen many times. The J gene is TRBJ2-3, the V gene TRBV9; TRBD2 aligns across 7 bases. V trimming: 2 bases; J trimming: 3 bases; junction bases outside the gene matches: 12. CDR1 is SGDLS, CDR2 YYNGEE, per germline. This CDR3 comprises 17 residues. This CDR3 reads CASSVGSGREITDTQYF. CDR3 nucleotide sequence: TGTGCCAGCAGCGTGGGATCTGGGCGGGAGATAACAGATACGCAGTATTTT.

This clonotype has more than one count but fewer than ten. The chain uses TRBV7-8 and TRBJ2-1; D is possibly TRBD2 (5 bases). Deletions cut 1 base from V and 3 bases from J, with 7 bases between. This CDR3 is built from 14 residues. Germline CDR1 is SGHVS and CDR2 is FQNEAQ. The CDR3 protein is CASSLVDYYNEQFF. The CDR3 nucleotides read TGTGCCAGCAGCTTAGTTGACTACTACAATGAGCAGTTCTTC. Based on the CDR3 plus reference TRBV7-8 and TRBJ2-1, the full variable domain is GAGVSQSPRYKVAKRGQDVALRCDPISGHVSLFWYQQALGQGPEFLTYFQNEAQLDKSGLPSDRFFAERPEGSVSTLKIQRTQQEDSAVYLCASSLVDYYNEQFFGPGTRLTVL.

The rearrangement links TRBV11-2 to TRBJ2-1, with D tentatively TRBD1 (5 bases). This CDR3 has 14 residues. The V gene's germline CDR1 is SGHAT and CDR2 FQNNGV. Deletions cut 4 bases from V and 3 bases from J, with 10 bases between. The CDR3 nucleotides read TGTGCCAGCAGCTCCAGACAGTTCTACAATGAGCAGTTCTTC. Translating it yields CASSSRQFYNEQFF.

Many counts were recorded for this clonotype. V and J are TRBV12-3 or TRBV12-4 and TRBJ1-3; D unclear. The CDR3 has 13 amino acids. Trimming pared 1 base from V and 2 bases from J, leaving 3 bases between. Written as DNA, the CDR3 is TGTGCCAGCAGTTTAGGTGCTGGAAACACCATATATTTT. Amino acid sequence: CASSLGAGNTIYF.